This TCR beta chain was sequenced for a study of a mutant IDH1 vaccine in newly diagnosed glioma. On the study more broadly: Sex distribution of treated patients was about 60% male and around 40% female; mean age was about 41 years. Earlier therapy was either radiotherapy, temozolomide, or both, and most got both.

Study-wide findings and caveats: Altogether, 80% to 95% of patients exhibited vaccine-induced immune responses.

The method was immunoSEQ multiplex PCR; TCRdb's version includes in-frame clones alone and lacks a portion of them. The table includes about 51,000 clones, more than 60% detected once. The sample's time point: baseline, week 1 (first vaccination visit). The treatment: pre-vaccination baseline after standard-of-care therapy. This clone is a singleton in its sample. Its antigen remains unidentified. The germline V gene has CDR1 MNHNS and CDR2 SASEGT. There are 17 residues in the CDR3. V lost 2 bases, J lost 6 bases, and 19 bases lay in between. V usage is TRBV6-1 and J usage is TRBJ1-4, with D possibly being TRBD1 (5 bases). The receptor comes from a middle-aged woman with glioma. Sequences were derived from PBMCs, sampled from a glioma patient treated with radiotherapy, temozolomide or both. CDR3 DNA sequence: TGTGCCAGCAGTGAACGGGTGATGGGACCAGGCGATGAAAAACTGTTTTTT. Encoded protein: CASSERVMGPGDEKLFF.